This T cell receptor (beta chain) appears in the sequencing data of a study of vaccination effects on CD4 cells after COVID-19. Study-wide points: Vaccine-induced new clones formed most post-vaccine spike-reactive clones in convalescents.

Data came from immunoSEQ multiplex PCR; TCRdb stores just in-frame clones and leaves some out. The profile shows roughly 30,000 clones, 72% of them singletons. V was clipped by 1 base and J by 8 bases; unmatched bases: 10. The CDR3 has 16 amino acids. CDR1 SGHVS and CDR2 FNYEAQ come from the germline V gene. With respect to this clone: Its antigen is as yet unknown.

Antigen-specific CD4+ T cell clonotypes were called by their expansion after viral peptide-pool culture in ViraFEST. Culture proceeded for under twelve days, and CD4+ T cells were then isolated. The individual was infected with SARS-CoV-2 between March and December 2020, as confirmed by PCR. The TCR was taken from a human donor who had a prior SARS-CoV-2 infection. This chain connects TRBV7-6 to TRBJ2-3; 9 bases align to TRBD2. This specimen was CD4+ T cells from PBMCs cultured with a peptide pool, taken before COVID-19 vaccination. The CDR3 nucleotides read TGTGCCAGCAGCTTAGTTTTCGGGACTAGCATCGGTACGCAGTATTTT. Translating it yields CASSLVFGTSIGTQYF.